The 12 T cell receptor beta chains reported below all come from one sample, sequenced in a study of response to subunit inactivated influenza vaccine (dated by TCRdb to 2016 to 2018). Libraries were constructed by RT-PCR. The sample was run on an Illumina HiSeq 2500. TCRdb reprocessing: public reads trimmed at Q25 with fastp, clones called with MiXCR, in-frame beta chains kept. Rows are unified per CDR3 protein, each entry keeping the most common DNA and genes. The table for this sample lists fewer than 750,000 distinct CDR3 sequences; 14% of them were counted only once. The biggest ten clones account for 11% of the sample. The sample was PBMCs from blood, taken 11 to 12 days after vaccination. The receptors originated from a man aged 45 to 65 who received an inactivated influenza vaccine. Donor details come from another sample of the same person, matched by shared clones.

The V and J genes are TRBV12-3 or TRBV12-4 and TRBJ2-5, with 8 bases aligning to TRBD1. V gave up 6 bases and J gave up 0 bases; unmatched junction bases: 12. This CDR3 is built from 17 residues. CDR3 sequence (DNA): TGTGCCAGCAGCTCCCGGGACAGGAGATCCTACCAAGAGACCCAGTACTTC. This encodes CASSSRDRRSYQETQYF.

This clonotype was seen a few times. The chain employs TRBV12-3 or TRBV12-4 and TRBJ2-1; TRBD1 or TRBD2 may be the D gene (5 bases each). There are 13 residues in the CDR3. Trimming cost V 2 bases and J 6 bases, with 8 bases left between them. For the CDR3, the DNA is TGTGCCAGCAGTTTAATGAGGGGCAATGAGCAGTTCTTC. This encodes CASSLMRGNEQFF.

The table lists this clonotype with a few counts. The chain couples TRBV12-3 or TRBV12-4 to TRBJ2-1; D not certain. Trimming pared 3 bases from V and 5 bases from J, leaving 8 bases between. The CDR3 sequence is 13 residues long. CDR3 amino acids: CASSLSVHNEQFF. DNA for the CDR3: TGTGCCAGCAGTTTGTCCGTACACAATGAGCAGTTCTTC.

This clonotype has only a few counts. The genes are TRBV11-2 and TRBJ1-2; D is uncertain. The CDR3 runs 15 residues. Germline V gene data show CDR1 as SGHAT and CDR2 as FQNNGV. The germline V and J ends were trimmed by 4 bases and 6 bases, with 18 bases remaining between them. The CDR3 protein is CASSYRRAWRNGYTF. The CDR3 DNA sequence: TGTGCCAGCAGCTACCGACGGGCCTGGAGGAATGGCTACACCTTC.

V gene TRBV4-3 combines with J gene TRBJ2-5, with D perhaps being TRBD1 or TRBD2 (5 bases each). V gave up 2 bases and J gave up 0 bases, with 13 bases separating them. This CDR3 region has 16 residues. Germline V gene lookup returns CDR1 LGHNA and CDR2 YSLEER. The CDR3 DNA follows: TGCGCCAGCAGCCAACGTGGGACGGAGTACCAAGAGACCCAGTACTTC. It is translated as CASSQRGTEYQETQYF.

J is TRBJ1-1 and V is TRBV30; D is undetermined. The germline gives CDR1 GTSNPN, CDR2 SVGIG (reference sequence). The CDR3 spans 14 residues. The V gene lost 3 bases and the J gene lost 0 bases, with 11 bases spanning the gap. This CDR3 is CAWSPMRMNTEAFF. Here the CDR3 DNA reads TGTGCCTGGAGCCCTATGAGAATGAACACTGAAGCTTTCTTT.

V and J are TRBV7-9 and TRBJ2-3; D perhaps matches TRBD2 (6 bases). The CDR3 is made up of 13 amino acids. Germline CDR1 and CDR2: SEHNR and FQNEAQ (reference sequence). V gave up 4 bases and J gave up 12 bases, with 17 bases separating them. The CDR3 DNA reads TGTGCCAGCAGCTGGAGGGACTTAGAGGTACAGTATTTT. It encodes CASSWRDLEVQYF.

This clonotype was detected many times. V and J are TRBV12-3 or TRBV12-4 and TRBJ1-1; tentative D call: TRBD1 (6 bases). This CDR3 contains 13 residues. Trimming stripped 7 bases from V and 4 bases from J, with 13 bases between. Here the CDR3 reads CASTLQGFTEAFF. The CDR3 coding sequence is TGTGCCAGCACCCTCCAGGGGTTCACTGAAGCTTTCTTT.

This clonotype was recorded a few times. J is TRBJ1-1 and V is TRBV6-2 or TRBV6-3; TRBD1 matches 7 bases. The V gene's germline CDR1 is MNHEY and CDR2 SVGEGT. V shed 7 bases and J 2 bases; nucleotides not matched to a gene: 7. The CDR3 has 14 amino acids. The CDR3 here is CASIFRQGNTEAFF. CDR3 DNA: TGTGCCAGCATTTTCCGACAGGGAAACACTGAAGCTTTCTTT.

The gene calls are TRBV20-1 and TRBJ2-7, with 11 bases fitting TRBD1. Germline trimming cut 6 bases from V and 6 bases from J; bases unmatched to any gene: 10. Germline assignment: CDR1 DFQATT and CDR2 SNEGSKA (reference sequence). The CDR3 loop spans 14 amino acids. CDR3 region: CSAPRPGQGVEQYF. CDR3 nucleotides: TGCAGTGCCCCAAGGCCGGGACAGGGGGTCGAGCAGTACTTC.

The table lists this clonotype with a count of one. The chain has TRBV23-1 and TRBJ1-2; 7 bases align to TRBD1. TRBV23-1 is treated as an ORF (open reading frame) with a function not yet certain. The CDR3 sequence is 15 residues long. Trimming took 5 bases from V and 4 from J; bases not matched to a gene: 10. The CDR3 DNA is TGCGCCAGCAGTTCCGACAGGGCAGGCAGCTATGGCTACACCTTC. It encodes CASSSDRAGSYGYTF.

V usage is TRBV20-1 and J usage is TRBJ1-5, with D unclear. The CDR3 loop spans 12 amino acids. The V gene lost 6 bases and the J gene lost 4 bases, with 10 bases spanning the gap. The germline V gene encodes CDR1 DFQATT and CDR2 SNEGSKA (reference sequence). CDR3 in amino acids: CSAKEGNQPQHF. The CDR3 DNA reads TGCAGTGCCAAGGAAGGGAATCAGCCCCAGCATTTT.